This TCR beta chain was obtained from a study of blood T cell repertoires in COVID-19. This clone showed up just once. Trimming cost V 2 bases and J 0 bases, with 11 bases left between them. CDR3 length equals 15 residues. The germline V gene encodes CDR1 SGDLS and CDR2 YYNGEE. Using immunoSEQ multiplex PCR, the repertoire was profiled, and TCRdb retains in-frame clones only, with some absent. The sample records some 110,000 clones, less than 90% being singletons. The chain employs TRBV9 and TRBJ2-5; TRBD2 might be the D (5 bases). The specimen sequenced was peripheral blood. The clonotype was recovered from a human donor in a cohort sampled during active COVID-19. In nucleotides, the CDR3 is TGTGCCAGCAGCGTTCGTACCGGGGACCAAGAGACCCAGTACTTC. It translates to CASSVRTGDQETQYF.